The 21 T cell receptor beta chains below were found in one sample sequenced in a study of blood T cell repertoires in COVID-19. Repertoires were generated with immunoSEQ multiplex PCR, while TCRdb's copy carries only in-frame clones and drops some. The repertoire holds 200,000 to 250,000 clones, 86% seen once, with over 5.5% in the top ten. The sequenced sample consisted of peripheral blood. These receptors were obtained from a woman over 75 with COVID-19, enrolled during active disease.

The chain carries TRBV4-1 and TRBJ2-7, with D perhaps TRBD1 (5 bases). The CDR3 is 13 amino acids. Looked up from germline, CDR1 is MGHRA and CDR2 is YSYEKL. Trimming left V 3 bases short and J 7 bases short, with 13 bases between. CDR3 in amino acids: CASSQQGRGEQYF. CDR3 nucleotide sequence: TGCGCCAGCAGCCAGCAGGGTAGGGGTGAGCAGTACTTC.

This clone was counted a few times. The chain recombines TRBV6-2 or TRBV6-3 with TRBJ1-1; a possible D gene is TRBD1 (6 bases). CDR3 length equals 15 residues. From germline, CDR1 is MNHEY and CDR2 SVGEGT. V was shortened by 4 bases and J by 5 bases, with 17 bases between the two germline ends. The CDR3 is CASSSRTGGRTEAFF. For the CDR3, the DNA is TGTGCCAGCAGTTCCCGTACGGGGGGGCGGACTGAAGCTTTCTTT.

This chain connects TRBV6-5 to TRBJ2-7, with TRBD1 matching over 11 bases. The CDR3 runs to 15 residues. Germline CDR1 reads MNHEY; CDR2 reads SVGAGI. V lost 6 bases to trimming and J lost 5 bases; unmatched junction nucleotides: 9. Here the CDR3 reads CASRPTGTGGHEQYV. The CDR3 coding sequence is TGTGCCAGCAGGCCCACCGGGACAGGGGGACACGAGCAGTACGTC.

The rearrangement joins TRBV4-1 to TRBJ2-1, with TRBD1 matching over 10 bases. The junction had 6 bases not matched to a gene; V was cut back by 3 bases and J by 1 base. This CDR3 is 17 amino acids long. Germline V gene lookup returns CDR1 MGHRA and CDR2 YSYEKL. CDR3 residues: CASSHPGTGESYNEQFF. The CDR3 region has the DNA TGCGCCAGCAGCCACCCCGGGACAGGGGAATCCTACAATGAGCAGTTCTTC.

The chain recombines TRBV7-6 with TRBJ2-7; the D is unclear. Germline CDR1 is SGHVS and CDR2 is FNYEAQ. The CDR3 runs to 13 residues. V lost 5 bases to trimming and J lost 2 bases, with 10 bases between them. The CDR3 bases are TGTGCCAGCAGCCACGCTTACACCTACGAGCAGTACTTC. This encodes CASSHAYTYEQYF.

A few counts support this clone. V is TRBV24-1 and J is TRBJ1-1, with unresolved D. Trimming removed 9 bases from V and 5 bases from J, with 18 bases in between. The CDR3 contains 14 residues. Germline-derived CDR1 and CDR2 are KGHDR and SFDVKD. The chain's CDR3 is CATAKEVGITEAFF. CDR3 nucleotides: TGTGCCACCGCCAAGGAGGTAGGCATAACTGAAGCTTTCTTT.

J is TRBJ2-1 and V is TRBV7-2; 10 nucleotides agree with TRBD2. Trimming took 5 bases from V and 1 from J; bases not matched to a gene: 2. This CDR3 is built from 15 residues. Germline-derived CDR1 and CDR2 are SGHTA and FQGNSA. The CDR3 sequence is CASSPTSGSYNEQFF. In nucleotides, the CDR3 is TGTGCCAGCAGCCCGACTAGCGGGTCCTACAATGAGCAGTTCTTC.

This clone has a handful of counts. The chain carries TRBV19 and TRBJ2-1; TRBD1 might be the D (5 bases). The CDR3 has 17 amino acids. The ends were cut back, 0 bases at V and 4 bases at J, with 16 bases in the middle. Germline assignment: CDR1 LNHDA and CDR2 SQIVND (reference sequence). CDR3 DNA: TGTGCCAGTAGTATAGATCACCAGGGCGGCGGATACAATGAGCAGTTCTTC. It encodes CASSIDHQGGGYNEQFF.

This clone appeared a single time. The chain employs TRBV6-5 and TRBJ1-2, with 10 bases matching TRBD1. V lost 6 bases, J lost 3 bases, and 7 bases stayed unmatched. This CDR3 spans 15 amino acids. Germline lookup yields CDR1 MNHEY and CDR2 SVGAGI. CDR3 nucleotides: TGTGCCAGCAGCACAGGACAGGGGGAGCACTATGGCTACACCTTC. This gives the protein CASSTGQGEHYGYTF.

The chain combines TRBV18 with TRBJ2-5; 7 bases line up with TRBD1. V lost 6 bases to trimming and J lost 1 base; unmatched junction nucleotides: 11. Germline CDR1 and CDR2: KGHSH and LQKENI. The CDR3 covers 16 residues. For the CDR3, the DNA is TGTGCCAGCTCGCCTAACAGGGGACGAGGCCAAGAGACCCAGTACTTC. Protein: CASSPNRGRGQETQYF.

V and J are TRBV30 and TRBJ1-5; 8 bases are a match to TRBD1. This CDR3 contains 12 residues. Germline-derived CDR1 and CDR2 are GTSNPN and SVGIG (reference sequence). J was trimmed by 7 bases and V by 5 bases; bases with no gene match: 4. CDR3 region: CAWDRGEQPQHF. The CDR3 DNA reads as TGTGCCTGGGACAGGGGTGAACAGCCCCAGCATTTT. Supplemented by reference TRBV30 and TRBJ1-5, the full variable domain reads SQTIHQWPATLVQPVGSPLSLECTVEGTSNPNLYWYRQAAGRGLQLLFYSVGIGQISSEVPQNLSASRPQDRQFILSSKKLLLSDSGFYLCAWDRGEQPQHFGDGTRLSIL.

The chain is built from TRBV2 and TRBJ1-5; a weak D match, TRBD1 (5 bases). The CDR3 is made up of 13 amino acids. Looked up from germline, CDR1 is SNHLY and CDR2 is FYNNEI. The germline V and J ends were trimmed by 8 bases and 0 bases, with 8 bases remaining between them. The CDR3 sequence is CASCRDSNQPQHF. CDR3 in DNA: TGTGCCAGCTGCAGGGATAGCAATCAGCCCCAGCATTTT.

The chain joins TRBV4-2 to TRBJ2-2; 11 bases map to TRBD2. Germline V lookup: CDR1 LGHNA, CDR2 YNFKEQ. The CDR3 has 16 amino acids. Trimming at V came to 6 bases and at J to 4 bases, leaving 7 bases not matched to a gene. Here the CDR3 DNA reads TGTGCCAGCAGACTTAGCGGGGGGGCCGCCACCGGGGAGCTGTTTTTT. Its protein product is CASRLSGGAATGELFF.

The chain carries TRBV2 and TRBJ1-5; no reliable D call. V was clipped by 0 bases and J by 4 bases, with 10 bases between them. This CDR3 region has 15 residues. Germline assignment: CDR1 SNHLY and CDR2 FYNNEI. The CDR3 DNA sequence: TGTGCCAGCAGTGAAGCGCTTGGCCCAAATCAGCCCCAGCATTTT. Its protein is CASSEALGPNQPQHF.

The V call is TRBV19, the J call TRBJ2-2; 9 nucleotides align to TRBD2. The CDR3 has 15 residues. The V segment lost 7 bases and the J segment 3 bases; nucleotides outside the gene matches: 6. CDR1 LNHDA and CDR2 SQIVND come from the germline V gene (reference sequence). The CDR3 loop is CASTGRGGYTGELFF. Written as DNA, the CDR3 is TGTGCCAGTACCGGGCGGGGGGGCTACACCGGGGAGCTGTTTTTT.

The V call is TRBV6-5, the J call TRBJ2-3, with 7 bases that match TRBD1. Germline-derived CDR1 and CDR2 are MNHEY and SVGAGI. The CDR3 spans 14 residues. The V segment lost 5 bases and the J segment 1 base; nucleotides outside the gene matches: 3. The CDR3, as DNA: TGTGCCAGCAGTATCGGACAGGGCACAGATACGCAGTATTTT. It codes for CASSIGQGTDTQYF.

This clone was recorded at least ten times. The chain recombines TRBV5-6 with TRBJ1-6, with D possibly being TRBD1 (6 bases). This CDR3 has 14 residues. Germline CDR1 and CDR2: SGHDT and YYEEEE. Trimming took off 7 bases at V and 9 bases at J, with 17 bases between the two ends. This chain's CDR3 is CASGGTGSGSPLHF. As DNA, the CDR3 is TGTGCCAGCGGAGGAACAGGGTCCGGTTCACCCCTCCACTTT.

The chain employs TRBV5-6 and TRBJ2-1; no firm D call. Germline V gene sequence: CDR1 SGHDT, CDR2 YYEEEE. The CDR3 contains 11 residues. The V end was cut by 1 base, the J end by 10 bases, with 6 bases between. CDR3 bases: TGTGCCAGCAGCTTGTTTCGGGAGCAGTTCTTC. Translated: CASSLFREQFF. Looking up the rest from reference TRBV5-6 and TRBJ2-1 gives the full variable domain: DAGVTQSPTHLIKTRGQQVTLRCSPKSGHDTVSWYQQALGQGPQFIFQYYEEEERQRGNFPDRFSGHQFPNYSSELNVNALLLGDSALYLCASSLFREQFFGPGTRLTVL.

The J gene is TRBJ2-6, the V gene TRBV5-1; tentative D call: TRBD2 (6 bases). The length of the CDR3 is 16 residues. Trimming cost V 5 bases and J 2 bases, with 14 bases left between them. The germline CDR1 and CDR2 sequences are SGHRS and YFSETQ. This CDR3 is CASRGDSLPGANVLTF. The CDR3 DNA reads TGCGCCAGCAGGGGGGACTCCCTGCCTGGGGCCAACGTCCTGACTTTC.

The V and J genes are TRBV30 and TRBJ1-1; D might be TRBD1 (5 bases). Trimming left V 2 bases short and J 1 base short, with 11 bases between. Germline values: CDR1 GTSNPN, CDR2 SVGIG (reference sequence). The CDR3 is 14 residues long. The CDR3 spells CAWSKGQSNTEAFF. CDR3 DNA: TGTGCCTGGAGTAAGGGGCAGTCGAACACTGAAGCTTTCTTT.

J is TRBJ1-1 and V is TRBV7-9; 7 bases match TRBD1. With V trimmed by 4 bases and J by 6 bases, 5 bases remained unmatched. CDR1 is SEHNR and CDR2 is FQNEAQ in the germline V gene (reference sequence). CDR3 length: 13 residues. The CDR3 DNA reads as TGTGCCAGCAGCTACGACAGGGACCCTGAAGCTTTCTTT. Protein product: CASSYDRDPEAFF.